This T cell receptor (beta chain) is drawn from a study of T-cell memory formation after mild COVID-19 listed by TCRdb under 2021. A note on the overall study: TCR sequence clusters from the two donors were found to be largely donor specific. In two donors, T-cell clones that expanded and contracted after mild COVID-19 were followed by sequencing TCRalpha and TCRbeta repertoires longitudinally. The cohort was made up of two young adult volunteers, one female and one male, who were previously healthy.

The research as a whole found: Some responding clones were found in pre-infection memory, which suggests that pre-existing cross-reactive memory T cells took part in the SARS-CoV-2 response. Contracting CD4+ clones were located mainly in the CM and EM memory subsets, whereas CD8+ clones were found to be enriched in EMRA. SARS-CoV-2 specificity was not confirmed for the second-wave clones peaking on day 37. Clones contracting from day 15 to 85 had balanced CD4/CD8 phenotypes, while a second wave expanding from day 15 to 37 was biased towards CD4+. The study covered only a couple of mild cases, and larger cohorts including severe cases with pre-infection samples were considered necessary.

TCRdb lists the instrument as Illumina NovaSeq 6000. TCRalpha and TCRbeta cDNA libraries were constructed by 5'RACE with constant-segment primers, with sample barcodes and unique molecular identifiers being introduced. RNA was extracted from every sample with Trizol reagent. Libraries were amplified in two PCR steps, with a second sample barcode and Illumina TruSeq adapters added in the second step. Libraries were sequenced on an Illumina NovaSeq with 2 x 150 bp paired-end reads. From the authors' description of their analysis: Reads were demultiplexed and collapsed into UMI-guided consensus sequences with migec v1.2.7. Using mixcr v2.1.11, UMI consensuses were aligned to TRA and TRB V and J templates and then assembled into clonotypes. A clonotype was counted as expanded or contracted only when both edgeR and NoisET called the clonotype significant, with the noise models trained on biological replicates. edgeR calls used a false discovery rate-adjusted p below 0.01 and a log2 fold-change threshold of 1. As an exploratory analysis of dynamics, max-normalized trajectories of the 1000 most abundant clonotypes were examined with PCA combined with hierarchical clustering. Separately sequenced CD4+ and CD8+ repertoires were used to assign the CD4 or CD8 phenotype of responding clones. Using fastp trimming at Q25 and MiXCR clonotype assembly, TCRdb reanalyzed the public sequencing data and kept in-frame beta chains. Entries are consolidated by CDR3 protein sequence, retaining the most common genes and DNA. It is TCRdb's table, rather than the study itself, that gives the V and J calls and clone size. Within this sample are approximately 34,000 distinct CDR3 sequences, with approximately 8.3% of them counted one time only. Under 30% of the sample comes from the top ten.

Worth noting for this clonotype: Its binding antigen is unknown. No much larger clone is present one base from it, and per-base qualities are unavailable.

V gives up 1 base and J gives up 7 bases, and the segment between their germline ends measures 3 bases. CDR3 length: 11 amino acids, cysteine to phenylalanine. The retained sequence is limited to the CDR3, 33 bases, with the frame set at the first base. The CDR1 and CDR2 encoded by the germline V gene (reference sequence) are SEHNR and FQNEAQ. Ficoll-Paque density gradient centrifugation was the method used to isolate PBMCs. The rearrangement combines TRBV7-9 with TRBJ2-3; no D segment can be confidently identified. The sequence was obtained from a man aged 18 to 30 who had mild COVID-19 (a few samples of this study predate the infection). The sample titles of this study are shuffled in the database, so cell type and time point are left out; the donor was told from shared clones. Sequencing was carried out using PBMCs or a T cell subset sorted from them (not recorded which). The CDR3 amino acid sequence is: CASSLDHTQYF. The nucleotide sequence is TGTGCCAGCAGCTTAGATCATACGCAGTATTTT.